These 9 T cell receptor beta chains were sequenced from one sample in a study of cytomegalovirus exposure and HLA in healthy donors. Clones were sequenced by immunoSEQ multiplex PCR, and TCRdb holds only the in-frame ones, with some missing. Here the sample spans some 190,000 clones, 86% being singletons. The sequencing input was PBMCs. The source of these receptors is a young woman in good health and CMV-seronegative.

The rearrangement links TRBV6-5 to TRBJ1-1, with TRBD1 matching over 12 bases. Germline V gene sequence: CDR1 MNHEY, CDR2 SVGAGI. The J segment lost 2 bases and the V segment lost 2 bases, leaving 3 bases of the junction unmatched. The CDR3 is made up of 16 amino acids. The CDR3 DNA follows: TGTGCCAGCAGTTACCGGGACAGGGGGCACAACACTGAAGCTTTCTTT. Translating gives CASSYRDRGHNTEAFF.

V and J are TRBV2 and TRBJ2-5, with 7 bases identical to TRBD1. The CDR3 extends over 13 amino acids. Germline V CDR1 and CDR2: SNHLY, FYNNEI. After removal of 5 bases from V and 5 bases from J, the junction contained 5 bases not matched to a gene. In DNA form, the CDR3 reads TGTGCCAGCAGTACAACAGGGGTTGAGACCCAGTACTTC. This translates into CASSTTGVETQYF. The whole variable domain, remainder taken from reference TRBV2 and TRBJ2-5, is EPEVTQTPSHQVTQMGQEVILRCVPISNHLYFYWYRQILGQKVEFLVSFYNNEISEKSEIFDDQFSVERPDGSNFTLKIRSTKLEDSAMYFCASSTTGVETQYFGPGTRLLVL.

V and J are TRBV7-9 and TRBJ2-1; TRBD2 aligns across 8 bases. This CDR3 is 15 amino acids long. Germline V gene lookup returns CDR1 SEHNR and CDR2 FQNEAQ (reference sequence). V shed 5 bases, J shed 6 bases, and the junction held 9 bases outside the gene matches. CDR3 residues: CASSPLARGANEQFF. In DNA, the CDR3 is TGTGCCAGCAGCCCCTTAGCGCGGGGGGCCAATGAGCAGTTCTTC.

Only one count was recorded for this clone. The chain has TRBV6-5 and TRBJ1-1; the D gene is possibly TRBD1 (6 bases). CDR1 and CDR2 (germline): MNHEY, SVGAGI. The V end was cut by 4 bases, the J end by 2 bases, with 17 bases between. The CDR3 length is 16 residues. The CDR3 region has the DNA TGTGCCAGCAGTTCGTCCGGGGGGGGCGTTAACACTGAAGCTTTCTTT. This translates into CASSSSGGGVNTEAFF.

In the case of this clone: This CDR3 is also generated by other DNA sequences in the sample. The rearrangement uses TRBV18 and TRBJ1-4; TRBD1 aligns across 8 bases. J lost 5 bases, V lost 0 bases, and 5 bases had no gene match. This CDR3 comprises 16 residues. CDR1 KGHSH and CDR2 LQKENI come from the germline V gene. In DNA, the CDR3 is TGTGCCAGCTCACCACCAAGGACAGGGATGAATGAAAAACTGTTTTTT. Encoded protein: CASSPPRTGMNEKLFF.

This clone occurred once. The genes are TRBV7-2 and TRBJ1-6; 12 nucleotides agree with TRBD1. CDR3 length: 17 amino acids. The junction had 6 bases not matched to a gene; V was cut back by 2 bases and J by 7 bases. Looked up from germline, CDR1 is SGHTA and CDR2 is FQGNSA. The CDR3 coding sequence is TGTGCCAGCAGCTTAACCGGGACAGGGGGCGCAAATTCACCCCTCCACTTT. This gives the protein CASSLTGTGGANSPLHF.

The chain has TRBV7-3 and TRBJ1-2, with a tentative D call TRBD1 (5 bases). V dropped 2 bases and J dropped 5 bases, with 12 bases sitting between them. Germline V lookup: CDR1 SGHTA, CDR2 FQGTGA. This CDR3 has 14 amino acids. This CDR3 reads CASSLSGGEYGYTF. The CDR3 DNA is TGTGCCAGCAGCTTATCTGGGGGGGAATATGGCTACACCTTC.

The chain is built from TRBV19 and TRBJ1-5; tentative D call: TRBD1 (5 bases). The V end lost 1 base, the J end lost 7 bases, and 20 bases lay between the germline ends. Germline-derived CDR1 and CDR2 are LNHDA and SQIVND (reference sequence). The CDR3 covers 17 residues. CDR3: CASSIALSGARVQPQHF. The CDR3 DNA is TGTGCCAGTAGTATAGCTCTCAGCGGGGCCCGGGTGCAGCCCCAGCATTTT.

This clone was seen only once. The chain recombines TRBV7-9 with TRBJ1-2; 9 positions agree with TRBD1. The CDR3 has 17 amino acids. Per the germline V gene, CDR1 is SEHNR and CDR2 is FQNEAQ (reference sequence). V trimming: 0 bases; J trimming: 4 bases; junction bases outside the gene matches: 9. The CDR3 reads CASSLAYPRQGGYGYTF. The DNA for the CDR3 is TGTGCCAGCAGCTTAGCGTACCCGAGACAGGGGGGCTATGGCTACACCTTC.